Here is one T cell receptor beta chain with its context. Its antigen remains unknown. CDR1 MNHEY and CDR2 SMNVEV come from the germline V gene (reference sequence). V was pared by 6 bases and J by 4 bases, with 18 bases between. The CDR3 is made up of 16 amino acids. This sample is drawn from a study of long-term antiretroviral therapy in people with HIV. Study-wide background: Sampling started about a decade before the 2015 immediate-ART recommendation. Findings and caveats of the study: No data were available on ART adherence, viral resistance or therapy changes.

Runs used v3.0 of the immunoSEQ assay and were done at survey level. About 40,000-55,000 T-cell genomes per sample were the sequencing target. Profiled with immunoSEQ multiplex PCR; TCRdb holds only in-frame clones, not every one. The table shows tens of thousands of clones, with about 76% occurring only once. The receptor's source is a man between 18 and 35 years old with HIV. This chain links TRBV27 with TRBJ2-2; D might be TRBD1 or TRBD2, each matching 6 bases. The sequenced sample was unsorted PBMCs, obtained 1.9 years after starting antiretroviral therapy. The DNA for the CDR3 is TGTGCCAGCAGGGGGGGCCTCTACGGGGGCACCGGGGAGCTGTTTTTT. Residues: CASRGGLYGGTGELFF.